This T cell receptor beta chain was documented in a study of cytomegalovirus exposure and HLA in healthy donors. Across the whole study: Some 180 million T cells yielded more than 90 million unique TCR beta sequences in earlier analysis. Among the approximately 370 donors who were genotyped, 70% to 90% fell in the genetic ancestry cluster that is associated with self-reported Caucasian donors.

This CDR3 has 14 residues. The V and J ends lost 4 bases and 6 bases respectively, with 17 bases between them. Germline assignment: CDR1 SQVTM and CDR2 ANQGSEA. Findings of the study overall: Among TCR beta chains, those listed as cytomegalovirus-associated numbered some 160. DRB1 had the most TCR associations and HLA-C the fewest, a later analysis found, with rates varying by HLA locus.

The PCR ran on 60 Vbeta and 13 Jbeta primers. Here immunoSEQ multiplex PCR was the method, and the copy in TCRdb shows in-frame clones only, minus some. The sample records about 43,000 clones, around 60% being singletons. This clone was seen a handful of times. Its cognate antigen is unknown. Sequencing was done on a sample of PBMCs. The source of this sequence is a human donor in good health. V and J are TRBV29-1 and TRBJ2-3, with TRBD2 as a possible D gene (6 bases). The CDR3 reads CSVAEGRSWDTQYF. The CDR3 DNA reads TGCAGCGTTGCAGAGGGGAGGTCTTGGGATACGCAGTATTTT.